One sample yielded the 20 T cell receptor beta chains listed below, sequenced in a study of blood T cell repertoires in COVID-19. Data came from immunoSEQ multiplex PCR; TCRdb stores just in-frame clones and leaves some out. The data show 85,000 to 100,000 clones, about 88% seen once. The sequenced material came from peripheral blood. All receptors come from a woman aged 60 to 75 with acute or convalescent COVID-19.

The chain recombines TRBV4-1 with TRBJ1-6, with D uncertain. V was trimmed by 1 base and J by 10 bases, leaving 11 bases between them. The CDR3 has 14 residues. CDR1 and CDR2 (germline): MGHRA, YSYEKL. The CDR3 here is CASSQGANLSPLHF. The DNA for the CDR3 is TGCGCCAGCAGCCAAGGGGCCAATCTCTCACCCCTCCACTTT.

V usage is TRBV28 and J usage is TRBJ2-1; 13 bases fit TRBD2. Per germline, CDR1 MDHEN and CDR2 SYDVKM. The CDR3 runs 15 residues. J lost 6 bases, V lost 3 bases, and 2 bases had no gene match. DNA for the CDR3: TGTGCCAGCAGTTTGACTAGCGGGGGGTTCAATGAGCAGTTCTTC. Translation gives CASSLTSGGFNEQFF.

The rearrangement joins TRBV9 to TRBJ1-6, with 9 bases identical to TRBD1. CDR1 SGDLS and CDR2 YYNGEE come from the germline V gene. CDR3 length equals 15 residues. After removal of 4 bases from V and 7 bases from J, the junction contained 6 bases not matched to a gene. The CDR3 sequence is CASSLGTGINSPLHF. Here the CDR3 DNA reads TGTGCCAGCAGCCTGGGGACAGGGATCAATTCACCCCTCCACTTT.

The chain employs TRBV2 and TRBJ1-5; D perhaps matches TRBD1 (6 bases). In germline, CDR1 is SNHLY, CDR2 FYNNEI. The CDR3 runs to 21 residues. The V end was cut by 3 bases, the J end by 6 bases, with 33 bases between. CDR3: CASSEFGDLWGHWTEAQPQHF. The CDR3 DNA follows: TGTGCCAGCAGTGAGTTCGGGGATCTGTGGGGACATTGGACGGAGGCTCAGCCCCAGCATTTT.

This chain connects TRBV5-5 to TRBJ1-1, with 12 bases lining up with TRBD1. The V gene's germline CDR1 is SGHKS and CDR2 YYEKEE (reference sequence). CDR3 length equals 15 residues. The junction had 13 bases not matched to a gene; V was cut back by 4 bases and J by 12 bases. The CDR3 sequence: CASSQESGTGGLTFF. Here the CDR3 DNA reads TGTGCCAGCAGCCAGGAGAGCGGGACAGGGGGCTTAACTTTCTTT.

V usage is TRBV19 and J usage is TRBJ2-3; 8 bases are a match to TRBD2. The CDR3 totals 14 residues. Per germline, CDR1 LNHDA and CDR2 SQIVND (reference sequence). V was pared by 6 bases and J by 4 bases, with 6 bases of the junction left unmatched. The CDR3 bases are TGTGCCAGTAGCCTACTTAGCGGGGCAGATACGCAGTATTTT. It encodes CASSLLSGADTQYF.

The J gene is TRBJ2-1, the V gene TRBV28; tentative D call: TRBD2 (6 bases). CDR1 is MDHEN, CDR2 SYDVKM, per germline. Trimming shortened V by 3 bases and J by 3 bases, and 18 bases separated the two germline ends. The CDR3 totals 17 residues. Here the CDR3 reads CASSFRGLRDDYNEQFF. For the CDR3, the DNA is TGTGCCAGCAGTTTCCGGGGCTTGCGGGACGACTACAATGAGCAGTTCTTC.

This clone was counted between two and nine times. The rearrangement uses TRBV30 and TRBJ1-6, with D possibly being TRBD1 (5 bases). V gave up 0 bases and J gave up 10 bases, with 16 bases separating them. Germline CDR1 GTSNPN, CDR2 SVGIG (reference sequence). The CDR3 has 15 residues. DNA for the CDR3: TGTGCCTGGAGTGTCGGGGGATCCAGCGGGTCACCCCTCCACTTT. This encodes CAWSVGGSSGSPLHF.

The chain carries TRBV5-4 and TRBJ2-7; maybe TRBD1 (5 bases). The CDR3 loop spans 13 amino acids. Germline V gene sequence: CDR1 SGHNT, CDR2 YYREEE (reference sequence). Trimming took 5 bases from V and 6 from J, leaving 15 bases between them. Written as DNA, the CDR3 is TGTGCCAGCAGTCGAAGCCAGGGATCCGAGCAGTACTTC. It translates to CASSRSQGSEQYF.

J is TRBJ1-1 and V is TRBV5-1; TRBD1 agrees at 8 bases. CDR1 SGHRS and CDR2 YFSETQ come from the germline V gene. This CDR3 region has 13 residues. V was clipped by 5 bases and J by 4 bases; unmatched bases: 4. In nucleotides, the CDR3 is TGCGCCAGCAGGGACAGGGAGGGCACTGAAGCTTTCTTT. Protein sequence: CASRDREGTEAFF.

As DNA, the CDR3 is TGTGCCAGCTCACCTACCGGGACAGGGGATGAAAAACTGTTTTTT. It specifies CASSPTGTGDEKLFF. V usage is TRBV18 and J usage is TRBJ1-4; 10 bases map to TRBD1. Per germline, CDR1 KGHSH and CDR2 LQKENI. This CDR3 has 15 amino acids. V gave up 3 bases and J gave up 6 bases; unmatched junction bases: 4.

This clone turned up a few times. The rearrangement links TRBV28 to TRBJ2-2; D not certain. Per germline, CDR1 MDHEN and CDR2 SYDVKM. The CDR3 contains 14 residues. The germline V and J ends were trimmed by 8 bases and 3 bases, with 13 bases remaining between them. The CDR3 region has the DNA TGTGCCAGCGCCAGCCTAGGTGACACCGGGGAGCTGTTTTTT. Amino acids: CASASLGDTGELFF. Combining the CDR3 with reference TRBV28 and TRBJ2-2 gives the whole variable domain DVKVTQSSRYLVKRTGEKVFLECVQDMDHENMFWYRQDPGLGLRLIYFSYDVKMKEKGDIPEGYSVSREKKERFSLILESASTNQTSMYLCASASLGDTGELFFGEGSRLTVL.

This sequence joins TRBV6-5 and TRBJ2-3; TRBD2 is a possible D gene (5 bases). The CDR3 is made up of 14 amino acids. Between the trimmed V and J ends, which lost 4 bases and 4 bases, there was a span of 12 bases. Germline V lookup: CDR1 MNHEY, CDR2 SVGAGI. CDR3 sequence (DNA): TGTGCCAGCAGTTTCGGACTGCCGGCAGATACGCAGTATTTT. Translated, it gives CASSFGLPADTQYF.

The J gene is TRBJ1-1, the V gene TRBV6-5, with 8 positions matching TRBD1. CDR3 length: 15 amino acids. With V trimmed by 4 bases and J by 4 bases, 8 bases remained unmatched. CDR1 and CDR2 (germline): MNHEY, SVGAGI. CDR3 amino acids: CASSWAGGLGTEAFF. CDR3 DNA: TGTGCCAGCAGTTGGGCAGGGGGCTTGGGCACTGAAGCTTTCTTT.

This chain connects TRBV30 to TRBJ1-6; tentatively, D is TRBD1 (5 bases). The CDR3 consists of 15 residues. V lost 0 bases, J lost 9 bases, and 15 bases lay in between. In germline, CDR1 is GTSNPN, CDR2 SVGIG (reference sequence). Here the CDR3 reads CAWSVEGIKSSPLHF. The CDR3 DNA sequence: TGTGCCTGGAGTGTGGAGGGGATAAAGTCTTCACCCCTCCACTTT.

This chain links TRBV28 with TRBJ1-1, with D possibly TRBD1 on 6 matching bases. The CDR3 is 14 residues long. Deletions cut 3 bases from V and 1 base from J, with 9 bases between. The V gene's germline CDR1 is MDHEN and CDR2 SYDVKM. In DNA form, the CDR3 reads TGTGCCAGCAGTTTGTGGACAGAGAACACTGAAGCTTTCTTT. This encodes CASSLWTENTEAFF.

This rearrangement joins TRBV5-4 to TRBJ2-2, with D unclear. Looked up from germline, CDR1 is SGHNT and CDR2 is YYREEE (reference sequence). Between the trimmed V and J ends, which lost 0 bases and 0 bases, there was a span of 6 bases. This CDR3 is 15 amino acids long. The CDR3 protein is CASSLDSTNTGELFF. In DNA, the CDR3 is TGTGCCAGCAGCTTGGACAGCACGAACACCGGGGAGCTGTTTTTT.

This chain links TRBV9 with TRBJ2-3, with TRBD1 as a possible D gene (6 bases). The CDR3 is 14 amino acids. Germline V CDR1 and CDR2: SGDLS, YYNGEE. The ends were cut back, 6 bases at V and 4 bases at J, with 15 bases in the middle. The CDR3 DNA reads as TGTGCCAGCAAAAGGACAGTCGTCGCAGATACGCAGTATTTT. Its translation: CASKRTVVADTQYF.

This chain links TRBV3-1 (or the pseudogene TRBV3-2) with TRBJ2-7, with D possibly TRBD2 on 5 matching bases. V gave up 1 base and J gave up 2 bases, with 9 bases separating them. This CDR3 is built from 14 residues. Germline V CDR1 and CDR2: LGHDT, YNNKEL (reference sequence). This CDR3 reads CASSQVRRAYEQYF. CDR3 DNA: TGTGCCAGCAGCCAAGTTCGGCGGGCCTACGAGCAGTACTTC.

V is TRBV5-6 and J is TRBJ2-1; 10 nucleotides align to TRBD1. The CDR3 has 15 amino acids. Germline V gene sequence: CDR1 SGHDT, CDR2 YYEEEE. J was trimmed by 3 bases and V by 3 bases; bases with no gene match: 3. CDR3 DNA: TGTGCCAGCAGCTCGGGACAGGGGATCTACAATGAGCAGTTCTTC. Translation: CASSSGQGIYNEQFF.